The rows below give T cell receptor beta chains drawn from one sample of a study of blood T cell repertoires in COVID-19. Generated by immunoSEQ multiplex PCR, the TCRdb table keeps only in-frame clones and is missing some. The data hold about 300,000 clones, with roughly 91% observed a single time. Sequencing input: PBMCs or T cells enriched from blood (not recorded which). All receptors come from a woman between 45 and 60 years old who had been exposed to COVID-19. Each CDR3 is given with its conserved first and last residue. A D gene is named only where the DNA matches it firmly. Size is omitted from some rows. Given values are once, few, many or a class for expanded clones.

CASSIGGQLSEKLFF	TGTGCCAGTAGTATAGGGGGGCAGCTCTCTGAAAAACTGTTTTTT	.	.	TRBV19	TRBJ1-4
CASSPVMGTENSPLHF	TGTGCCAGCAGCCCTGTTATGGGGACAGAAAATTCACCCCTCCACTTT	.	TRBD1	TRBV7-6	TRBJ1-6
CASSPGHDYEQYF	TGTGCCAGCAGCCCCGGACACGACTACGAGCAGTACTTC	.	.	TRBV13	TRBJ2-7
CASSLADMGGYTF	TGTGCCAGCAGCTTAGCCGATATGGGCGGCTACACCTTC	.	.	TRBV7-2	TRBJ1-2
CASSIKTSIYGYTF	TGTGCCAGTAGTATCAAGACAAGTATCTATGGCTACACCTTC	.	.	TRBV19	TRBJ1-2
CASKSYGNSNQPQHF	TGTGCCAGCAAGTCTTACGGGAATAGCAATCAGCCCCAGCATTTT	.	.	TRBV27	TRBJ1-5
CASSLGHPDKEAFF	TGTGCCAGCAGCTTAGGGCACCCGGACAAGGAAGCTTTCTTT	.	.	TRBV7-8	TRBJ1-1
CASSWTRASSYNEQFF	TGCGCCAGCAGCTGGACCAGGGCGAGCTCCTACAATGAGCAGTTCTTC	.	.	TRBV5-1	TRBJ2-1
CASSLRSGSSYNEQFF	TGTGCCAGCAGTTTACGGTCGGGAAGCTCCTACAATGAGCAGTTCTTC	few	.	TRBV27	TRBJ2-1
CASSSTGESEKLFF	TGCGCCAGCAGCTCGACGGGTGAGAGTGAAAAACTGTTTTTT	.	.	TRBV5-1	TRBJ1-4
CASTPEWFSSVVDEQFF	TGTGCCAGCACCCCGGAGTGGTTTTCTTCTGTGGTCGATGAGCAGTTCTTC	.	.	TRBV5-4	TRBJ2-1
CASGSSGTGGQETQYF	TGTGCTAGTGGTTCGTCCGGGACAGGGGGGCAAGAGACCCAGTACTTC	.	TRBD1	TRBV12-5	TRBJ2-5
CASSVVGRVVAYEQYF	TGTGCCAGTAGTGTAGTGGGCAGGGTTGTCGCCTACGAGCAGTACTTC	once	.	TRBV19	TRBJ2-7
CASSSRAYNEQFF	TGTGCCAGTAGTAGCAGAGCGTACAATGAGCAGTTCTTC	.	.	TRBV19	TRBJ2-1
CASTSNQPQHF	TGTGCCAGCACAAGCAATCAGCCCCAGCATTTT	.	.	TRBV28	TRBJ1-5
CASSKDSDNQPQHF	TGTGCCAGCAGCAAGGACAGCGACAATCAGCCCCAGCATTTT	.	.	TRBV3-1/TRBV3-2	TRBJ1-5
CATSAPRGQYF	TGTGCCACAAGCGCACCGCGGGGACAGTACTTC	.	.	TRBV3-1/TRBV3-2	TRBJ2-5
CASSEDIAGGQETQYF	TGTGCCAGCAGTGAAGATATAGCGGGGGGGCAAGAGACCCAGTACTTC	.	TRBD2	TRBV2	TRBJ2-5
CASGGGLEGYNEQFF	TGTGCCAGCGGGGGGGGACTAGAGGGGTACAATGAGCAGTTCTTC	once	TRBD2	TRBV2	TRBJ2-1
CASSPNPGDIQYF	TGTGCCAGCTCACCGAACCCAGGGGACATTCAGTACTTC	.	.	TRBV18	TRBJ2-4
CASSPGTNEAFF	TGTGCCAGCAGCCCAGGGACAAATGAAGCTTTCTTT	.	.	TRBV7-9	TRBJ1-1
CASSQYRGNSPLHF	TGTGCCAGCAGCCAGTACAGGGGTAATTCACCCCTCCACTTT	.	TRBD1	TRBV3-1/TRBV3-2	TRBJ1-6
CASSYPGTGVVGEQYF	TGTGCCAGCAGTTACCCCGGGACAGGGGTAGTGGGCGAGCAGTACTTC	.	TRBD1	TRBV28	TRBJ2-7
CASSPHRGQHTEAFF	TGTGCCAGCAGTCCCCATAGGGGGCAACACACTGAAGCTTTCTTT	once	TRBD1	TRBV28	TRBJ1-1
CSVEGRVSETQYF	TGCAGCGTTGAGGGCAGGGTGAGCGAGACCCAGTACTTC	.	.	TRBV29-1	TRBJ2-5
CASRGRAGSNQPQHF	TGTGCCAGCAGGGGGCGAGCGGGGAGCAATCAGCCCCAGCATTTT	.	.	TRBV2	TRBJ1-5
CASSQQLPGTGRSVGYTF	TGTGCCAGCAGCCAACAATTGCCCGGGACAGGGAGGAGCGTTGGCTACACCTTC	.	TRBD1	TRBV4-2	TRBJ1-2
CASSPGGQGARYEQYF	TGTGCCAGCAGCCCCGGCGGGCAGGGGGCGCGGTACGAGCAGTACTTC	.	TRBD1	TRBV5-4	TRBJ2-7
CASSNAGHGPSGGTGELFF	TGTGCCAGCAGCAATGCGGGACATGGCCCCTCGGGAGGAACCGGGGAGCTGTTTTTT	.	.	TRBV28	TRBJ2-2
CASSPTDGLNEQFF	TGTGCCAGCAGCCCGACGGACGGACTCAATGAGCAGTTCTTC	.	.	TRBV5-4	TRBJ2-1
CATSRGSGTGDGYTF	TGTGCCACCAGCAGAGGATCCGGGACAGGGGATGGCTACACCTTC	.	TRBD1	TRBV15	TRBJ1-2
CASSLQGAEAFF	TGTGCCAGCAGCCTACAGGGGGCTGAAGCTTTCTTT	.	TRBD1	TRBV3-1/TRBV3-2	TRBJ1-1
CASSPTGGSNTEAFF	TGTGCCAGCAGCCCCACAGGGGGATCGAACACTGAAGCTTTCTTT	once	TRBD1	TRBV11-1	TRBJ1-1
CASSLGQSNEKLFF	TGCGCCAGCAGCTTGGGACAGAGTAATGAAAAACTGTTTTTT	.	.	TRBV5-1	TRBJ1-4
CASSESGRAEAFF	TGTGCCAGCAGTGAATCGGGTCGCGCTGAAGCTTTCTTT	.	.	TRBV6-1	TRBJ1-1
CASSLDRLQETQYF	TGCGCCAGCAGTTTGGACAGGCTCCAAGAGACCCAGTACTTC	.	TRBD1	TRBV10-1	TRBJ2-5
CASNIPGVIDTQYF	TGTGCCAGTAATATCCCAGGGGTCATAGATACGCAGTATTTT	few	.	TRBV19	TRBJ2-3
CASSIGTYPQIAKNIQYF	TGTGCCAGTAGTATAGGCACGTACCCACAGATAGCCAAAAACATTCAGTACTTC	.	.	TRBV19	TRBJ2-4
CASSYRETQYF	TGTGCCAGCAGTTACCGGGAGACCCAGTACTTC	once	.	TRBV6-7	TRBJ2-5
CASSTGISHYGYTF	TGTGCCAGTAGTACAGGAATCAGCCACTATGGCTACACCTTC	.	.	TRBV19	TRBJ1-2
CASSLYQGATNEKLFF	TGTGCCAGCAGTTTATACCAGGGTGCAACTAATGAAAAACTGTTTTTT	.	.	TRBV27	TRBJ1-4
CASSTGTDLTDTQYF	TGCGCCAGCAGCACCGGGACAGACCTCACAGATACGCAGTATTTT	.	TRBD1	TRBV5-1	TRBJ2-3
CASSPADGGTYEQYF	TGTGCCAGCTCACCCGCCGACGGAGGGACCTACGAGCAGTACTTC	.	.	TRBV18	TRBJ2-7
CASSIGQGREQFF	TGTGCCAGCAGCATAGGACAGGGAAGGGAGCAGTTCTTC	once	TRBD1	TRBV5-4	TRBJ2-1
CASSNSNQPQHF	TGTGCCAGTAGCAATAGCAATCAGCCCCAGCATTTT	few	.	TRBV19	TRBJ1-5
CAIGRLAGGNEQFF	TGTGCCATCGGAAGACTAGCGGGGGGCAATGAGCAGTTCTTC	once	TRBD2	TRBV28	TRBJ2-1
CASSRIGTSVVREQYF	TGTGCCAGCAGTCGCATCGGGACTAGCGTAGTCCGCGAGCAGTACTTC	.	TRBD2	TRBV5-4	TRBJ2-7
CASSLTAPTGTSAYEQYF	TGTGCCAGCAGCTTAACCGCCCCCACCGGGACATCCGCCTACGAGCAGTACTTC	.	.	TRBV7-6	TRBJ2-7
CASSPFGQSIANTGELFF	TGTGCCAGCAGTCCCTTCGGACAGTCCATAGCGAACACCGGGGAGCTGTTTTTT	once	.	TRBV28	TRBJ2-2
CASSSGAGAALGGNQPQHF	TGTGCCAGCAGCTCCGGGGCAGGGGCCGCTTTGGGGGGCAATCAGCCCCAGCATTTT	.	.	TRBV9	TRBJ1-5